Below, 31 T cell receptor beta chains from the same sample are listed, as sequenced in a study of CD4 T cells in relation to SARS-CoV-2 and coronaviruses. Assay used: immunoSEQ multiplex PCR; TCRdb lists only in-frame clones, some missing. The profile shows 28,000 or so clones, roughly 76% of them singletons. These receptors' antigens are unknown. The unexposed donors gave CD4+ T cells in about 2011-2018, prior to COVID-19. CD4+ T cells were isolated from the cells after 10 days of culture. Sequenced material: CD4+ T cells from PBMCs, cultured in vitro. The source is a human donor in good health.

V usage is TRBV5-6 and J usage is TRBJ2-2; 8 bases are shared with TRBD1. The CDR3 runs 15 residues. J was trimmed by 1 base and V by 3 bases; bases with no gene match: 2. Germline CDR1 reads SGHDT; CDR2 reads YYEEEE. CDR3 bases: TGTGCCAGCAGCTATGGGACAGGGAACACCGGGGAGCTGTTTTTT. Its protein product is CASSYGTGNTGELFF.

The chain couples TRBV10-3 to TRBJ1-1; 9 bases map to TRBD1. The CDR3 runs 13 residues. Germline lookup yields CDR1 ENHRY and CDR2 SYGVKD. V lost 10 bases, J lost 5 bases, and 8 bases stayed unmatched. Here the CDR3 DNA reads TGTGCCACCACACAGGGGGCTGGAACTGAAGCTTTCTTT. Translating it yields CATTQGAGTEAFF.

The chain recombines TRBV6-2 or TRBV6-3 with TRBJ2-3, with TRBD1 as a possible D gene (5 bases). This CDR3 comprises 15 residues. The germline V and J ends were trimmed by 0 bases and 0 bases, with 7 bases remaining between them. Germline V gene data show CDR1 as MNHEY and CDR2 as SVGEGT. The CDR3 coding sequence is TGTGCCAGCAGTTACTCTCAGGGAAGCACAGATACGCAGTATTTT. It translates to CASSYSQGSTDTQYF.

CDR3 in DNA: TGCGCCAGCAGCCAAGATCTTGGAAGCTCTGGGGCCAACGTCCTGACTTTC. Its protein product is CASSQDLGSSGANVLTF. The chain is built from TRBV4-3 and TRBJ2-6; no reliable D call. CDR3 length: 17 residues. V was shortened by 0 bases and J by 0 bases, with 9 bases between the two germline ends. CDR1 and CDR2 from the germline V gene are LGHNA and YSLEER.

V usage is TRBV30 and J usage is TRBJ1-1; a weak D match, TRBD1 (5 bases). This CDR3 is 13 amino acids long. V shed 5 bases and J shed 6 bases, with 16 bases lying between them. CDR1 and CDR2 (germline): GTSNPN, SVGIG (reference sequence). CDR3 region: CAWGVRTIAEAFF. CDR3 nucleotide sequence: TGTGCCTGGGGAGTTCGGACAATCGCTGAAGCTTTCTTT.

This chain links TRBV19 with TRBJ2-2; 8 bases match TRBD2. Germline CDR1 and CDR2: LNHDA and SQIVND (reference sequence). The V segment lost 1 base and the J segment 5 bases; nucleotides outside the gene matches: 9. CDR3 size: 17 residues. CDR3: CASSIVRSGSGTGELFF. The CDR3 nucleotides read TGTGCCAGTAGTATAGTAAGGAGCGGGAGTGGTACCGGGGAGCTGTTTTTT.

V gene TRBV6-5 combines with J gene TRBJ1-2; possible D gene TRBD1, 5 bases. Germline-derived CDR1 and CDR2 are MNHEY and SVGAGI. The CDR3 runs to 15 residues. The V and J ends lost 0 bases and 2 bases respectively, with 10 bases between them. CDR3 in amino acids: CASSYSRGGNYGYTF. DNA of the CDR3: TGTGCCAGCAGTTACTCGCGGGGGGGAAACTATGGCTACACCTTC.

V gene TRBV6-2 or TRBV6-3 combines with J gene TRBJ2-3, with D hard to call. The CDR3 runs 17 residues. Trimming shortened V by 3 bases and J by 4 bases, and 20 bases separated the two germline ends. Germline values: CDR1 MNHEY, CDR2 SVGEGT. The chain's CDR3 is CASSYPRRGPFPDTQYF. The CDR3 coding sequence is TGTGCCAGCAGTTATCCTCGTAGAGGCCCTTTCCCAGATACGCAGTATTTT.

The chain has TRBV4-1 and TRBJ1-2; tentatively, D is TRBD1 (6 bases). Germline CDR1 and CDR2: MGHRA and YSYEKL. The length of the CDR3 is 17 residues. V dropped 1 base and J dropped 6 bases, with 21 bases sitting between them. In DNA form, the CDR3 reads TGCGCCAGCAGCCAAGGGGGGAGGGGGAGGAGCGGTAATGGCTACACCTTC. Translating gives CASSQGGRGRSGNGYTF.

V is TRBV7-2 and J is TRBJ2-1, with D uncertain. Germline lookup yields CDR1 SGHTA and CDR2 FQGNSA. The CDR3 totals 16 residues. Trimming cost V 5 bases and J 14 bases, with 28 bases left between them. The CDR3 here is CASSPTSRLREALKFF. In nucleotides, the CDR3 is TGTGCCAGCAGCCCCACGTCCAGACTCCGCGAAGCACTTAAGTTCTTC.

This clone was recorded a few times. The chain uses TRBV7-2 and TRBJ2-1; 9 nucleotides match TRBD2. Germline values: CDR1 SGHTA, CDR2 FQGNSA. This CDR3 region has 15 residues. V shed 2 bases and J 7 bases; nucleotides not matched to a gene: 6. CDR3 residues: CASSLLAGAVNEQFF. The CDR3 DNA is TGTGCCAGCAGCTTATTAGCGGGGGCTGTGAATGAGCAGTTCTTC.

The CDR3 sequence: CASSLSGTDTQYF. The DNA of the CDR3 is TGTGCCAGCAGCTTAAGTGGGACAGATACGCAGTATTTT. The chain combines TRBV7-2 with TRBJ2-3; D gene unclear. The CDR3 is 13 amino acids. Germline CDR1 and CDR2: SGHTA and FQGNSA. V lost 2 bases, J lost 3 bases, and 6 bases lay in between.

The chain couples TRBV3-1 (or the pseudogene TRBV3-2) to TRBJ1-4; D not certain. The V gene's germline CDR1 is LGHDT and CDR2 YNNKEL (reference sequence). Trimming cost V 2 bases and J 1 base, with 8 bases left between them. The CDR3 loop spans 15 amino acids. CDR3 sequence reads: CASSQTVVTNEKLFF. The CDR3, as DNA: TGTGCCAGCAGCCAAACGGTAGTAACTAATGAAAAACTGTTTTTT.

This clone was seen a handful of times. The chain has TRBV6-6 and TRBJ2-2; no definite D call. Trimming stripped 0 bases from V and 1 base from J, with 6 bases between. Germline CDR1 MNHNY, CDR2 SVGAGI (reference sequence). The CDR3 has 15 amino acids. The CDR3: CASSYSAGNTGELFF. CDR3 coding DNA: TGTGCCAGCAGTTACTCGGCAGGGAACACCGGGGAGCTGTTTTTT.

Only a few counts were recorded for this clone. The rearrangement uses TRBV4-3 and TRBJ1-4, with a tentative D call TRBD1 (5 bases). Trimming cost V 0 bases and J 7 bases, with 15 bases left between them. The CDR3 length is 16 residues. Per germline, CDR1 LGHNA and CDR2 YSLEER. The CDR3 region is CASSQDGQAGGEKLFF. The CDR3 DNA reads TGCGCCAGCAGCCAAGATGGGCAAGCCGGGGGTGAAAAACTGTTTTTT.

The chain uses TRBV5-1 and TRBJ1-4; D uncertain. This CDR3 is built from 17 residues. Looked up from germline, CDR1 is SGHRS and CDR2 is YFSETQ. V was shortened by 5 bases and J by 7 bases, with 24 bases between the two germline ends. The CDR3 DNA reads TGCGCCAGCAGTATGTTGGGGTCATTCAAGCTCGGTGAAAAACTGTTTTTT. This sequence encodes CASSMLGSFKLGEKLFF.

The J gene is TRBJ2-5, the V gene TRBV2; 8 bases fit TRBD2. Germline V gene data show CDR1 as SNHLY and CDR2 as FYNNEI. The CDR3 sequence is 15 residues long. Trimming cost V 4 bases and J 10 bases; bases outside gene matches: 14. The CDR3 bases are TGTGCCAGCAGTGTTTCGGGGACTAGATTTTATGACCAGTACTTC. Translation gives CASSVSGTRFYDQYF.

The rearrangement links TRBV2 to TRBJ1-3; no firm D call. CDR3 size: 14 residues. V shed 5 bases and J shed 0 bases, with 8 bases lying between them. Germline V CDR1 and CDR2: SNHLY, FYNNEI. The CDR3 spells CASSPVRSGNTIYF. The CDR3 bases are TGTGCCAGCAGTCCCGTCCGCTCTGGAAACACCATATATTTT.

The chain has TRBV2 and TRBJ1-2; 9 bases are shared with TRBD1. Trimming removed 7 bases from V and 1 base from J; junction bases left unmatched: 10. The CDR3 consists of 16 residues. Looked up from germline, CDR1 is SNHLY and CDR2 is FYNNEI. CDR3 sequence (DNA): TGTGCCAGCACTCCACCGGGACAGGGAGATAACTATGGCTACACCTTC. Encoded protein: CASTPPGQGDNYGYTF.

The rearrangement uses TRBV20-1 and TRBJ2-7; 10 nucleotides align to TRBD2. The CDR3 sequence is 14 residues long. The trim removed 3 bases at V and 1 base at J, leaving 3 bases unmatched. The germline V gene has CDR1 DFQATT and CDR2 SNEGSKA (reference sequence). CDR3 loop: CSASSGLASYEQYF. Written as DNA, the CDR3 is TGCAGTGCTAGTTCGGGACTAGCGTCCTACGAGCAGTACTTC.

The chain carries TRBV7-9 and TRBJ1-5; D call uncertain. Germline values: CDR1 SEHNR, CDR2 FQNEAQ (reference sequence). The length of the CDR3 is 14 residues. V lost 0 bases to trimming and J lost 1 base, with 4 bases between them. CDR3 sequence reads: CASSLASSNQPQHF. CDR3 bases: TGTGCCAGCAGCTTAGCGTCGAGCAATCAGCCCCAGCATTTT.

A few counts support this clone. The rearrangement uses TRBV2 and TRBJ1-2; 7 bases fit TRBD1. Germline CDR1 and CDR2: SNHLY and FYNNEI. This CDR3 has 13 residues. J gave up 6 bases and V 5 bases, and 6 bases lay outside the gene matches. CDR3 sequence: CASSLDRLNGYTF. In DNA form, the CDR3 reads TGTGCCAGCAGTTTGGACAGGCTAAATGGCTACACCTTC.

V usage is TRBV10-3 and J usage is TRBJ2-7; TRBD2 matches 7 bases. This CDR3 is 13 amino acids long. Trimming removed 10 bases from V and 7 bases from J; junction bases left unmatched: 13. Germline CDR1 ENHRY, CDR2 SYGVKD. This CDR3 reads CATLTGMGGEQYF. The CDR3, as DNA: TGTGCCACCTTAACGGGGATGGGGGGGGAGCAGTACTTC.

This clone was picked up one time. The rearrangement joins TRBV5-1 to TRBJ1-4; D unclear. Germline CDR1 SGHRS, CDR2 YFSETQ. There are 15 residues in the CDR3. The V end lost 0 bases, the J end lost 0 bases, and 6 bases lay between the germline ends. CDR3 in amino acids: CASSLGPATNEKLFF. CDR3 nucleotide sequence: TGCGCCAGCAGCTTGGGGCCAGCAACTAATGAAAAACTGTTTTTT. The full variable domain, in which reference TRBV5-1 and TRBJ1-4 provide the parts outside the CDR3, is KAGVTQTPRYLIKTRGQQVTLSCSPISGHRSVSWYQQTPGQGLQFLFEYFSETQRNKGNFPGRFSGRQFSNSRSEMNVSTLELGDSALYLCASSLGPATNEKLFFGSGTQLSVL.

The CDR3 here is CASSLAGTSQETQYF. In DNA form, the CDR3 reads TGCGCCAGCAGCTTGGCCGGGACTTCCCAAGAGACCCAGTACTTC. V and J are TRBV5-1 and TRBJ2-5; TRBD2 might be the D (6 bases). This CDR3 has 15 amino acids. The germline gives CDR1 SGHRS, CDR2 YFSETQ. Trimming stripped 0 bases from V and 1 base from J, with 10 bases between. Supplemented by reference TRBV5-1 and TRBJ2-5, the full variable domain reads KAGVTQTPRYLIKTRGQQVTLSCSPISGHRSVSWYQQTPGQGLQFLFEYFSETQRNKGNFPGRFSGRQFSNSRSEMNVSTLELGDSALYLCASSLAGTSQETQYFGPGTRLLVL.

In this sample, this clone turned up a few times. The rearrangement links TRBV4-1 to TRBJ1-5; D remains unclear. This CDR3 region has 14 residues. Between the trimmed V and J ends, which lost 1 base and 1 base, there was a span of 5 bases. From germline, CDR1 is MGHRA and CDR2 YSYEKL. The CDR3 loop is CASSQVGSNQPQHF. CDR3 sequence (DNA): TGCGCCAGCAGCCAAGTGGGGAGCAATCAGCCCCAGCATTTT.

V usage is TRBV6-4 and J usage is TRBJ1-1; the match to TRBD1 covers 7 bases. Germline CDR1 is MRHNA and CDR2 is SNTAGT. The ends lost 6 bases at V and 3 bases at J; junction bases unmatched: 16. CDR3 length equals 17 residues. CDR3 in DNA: TGTGCCAGCAGCCTACAAGCCCCCCCAGGGACAGACACTGAAGCTTTCTTT. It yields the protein CASSLQAPPGTDTEAFF.

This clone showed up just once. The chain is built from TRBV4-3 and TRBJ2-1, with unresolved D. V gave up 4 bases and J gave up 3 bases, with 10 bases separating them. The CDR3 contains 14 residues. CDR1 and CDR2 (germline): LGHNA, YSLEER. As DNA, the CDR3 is TGCGCCAGCAGCCCAGGACGGTTCTACAATGAGCAGTTCTTC. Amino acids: CASSPGRFYNEQFF.

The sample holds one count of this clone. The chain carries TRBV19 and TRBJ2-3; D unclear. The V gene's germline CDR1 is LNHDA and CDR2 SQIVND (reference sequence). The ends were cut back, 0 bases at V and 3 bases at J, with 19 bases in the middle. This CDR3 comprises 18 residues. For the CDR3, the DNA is TGTGCCAGTAGTATAGAGGGCCCCGGGCCGAGCATGACAGATACGCAGTATTTT. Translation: CASSIEGPGPSMTDTQYF.

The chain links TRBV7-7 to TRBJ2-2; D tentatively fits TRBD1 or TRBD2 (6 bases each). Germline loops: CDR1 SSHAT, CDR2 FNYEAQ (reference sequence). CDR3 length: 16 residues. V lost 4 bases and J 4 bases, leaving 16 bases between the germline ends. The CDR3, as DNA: TGTGCCAGCAGCTCAACGGGGGCGCCGGGCACCGGGGAGCTGTTTTTT. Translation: CASSSTGAPGTGELFF.

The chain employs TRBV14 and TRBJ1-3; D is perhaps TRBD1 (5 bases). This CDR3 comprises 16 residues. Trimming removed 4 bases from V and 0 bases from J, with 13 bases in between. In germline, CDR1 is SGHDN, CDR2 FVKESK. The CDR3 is CASSLWEGFSGNTIYF. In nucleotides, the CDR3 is TGTGCCAGCAGCCTTTGGGAGGGGTTCTCTGGAAACACCATATATTTT.